Sequencing of this TCR beta chain was carried out in a study of T cells after posttransplantation cyclophosphamide. Whole-study results and caveats: TRB clonality was highly associated with recipient CMV seropositivity and reactivation.

A word on this clone: Its antigen is unknown.

Germline CDR1 reads KGHSH; CDR2 reads LQKENI. V was shortened by 3 bases and J by 3 bases, with 14 bases between the two germline ends. The CDR3 length is 15 residues. Produced via immunoSEQ multiplex PCR; TCRdb's table is partial and in-frame only. The sample yields tens of thousands of clones, 73% seen once. Specimen: memory CD4+ T cells sorted from PBMCs. This clonotype was obtained from a woman aged 60-70 years in good health, CMV-negative, and a related stem cell transplant donor. V and J are TRBV18 and TRBJ1-2, with D perhaps matching TRBD1 (6 bases). The DNA for the CDR3 is TGTGCCAGCTCACCCACCGTCAGGGGTCACTATGGCTACACCTTC. Encoded protein: CASSPTVRGHYGYTF.